Following are 2 T cell receptor beta chains from one sample sequenced in a study of T-cell memory formation after mild COVID-19. MiXCR, run by TCRdb on the 5' RACE reads, gives a single entry per CDR3 protein. Found here are 290,000 or so distinct CDR3 sequences, approximately 20% of them singletons; the top ten hold about 21%. Input material: PBMCs or a T cell subset sorted from them (not recorded which). The receptors were sampled from a man between 18 and 35 years old who had mild COVID-19 (a few samples of this study predate the infection). Cell type and time point are not known.

The chain recombines TRBV6-4 with TRBJ2-1; TRBD2 agrees at 15 bases. Germline V gives CDR1 MRHNA, CDR2 SNTAGT. With 5 bases clipped from V and 9 bases from J, the junction kept 5 bases outside the gene matches. The CDR3 runs to 15 residues. The CDR3 protein is CASSWTSGGAAEQFF. For the CDR3, the DNA is TGTGCCAGCAGTTGGACTAGCGGGGGGGCCGCTGAGCAGTTCTTC.

This clonotype has at least ten counts. V is TRBV24-1 and J is TRBJ2-2; 8 bases agree with TRBD1. The CDR3 length is 13 residues. The junction had 0 bases not matched to a gene; V was cut back by 9 bases and J by 1 base. Germline values: CDR1 KGHDR, CDR2 SFDVKD. The CDR3 DNA reads as TGTGCCACCGGACAGGGGAACACCGGGGAGCTGTTTTTT. This translates into CATGQGNTGELFF.